Sequencing of this TCR beta chain was carried out in a study of technical replicates of blood from a handful of donors. Repertoires were generated with immunoSEQ multiplex PCR, while TCRdb's copy carries only in-frame clones and drops some. The data show some 14,000 clones, roughly four fifths seen once. The CDR3 is 12 residues long. Germline-derived CDR1 and CDR2 are SNHLY and FYNNEI. The V gene lost 6 bases and the J gene lost 7 bases, with 13 bases spanning the gap. V is TRBV2 and J is TRBJ2-7; D is ambiguous. The sequence came from a human donor in good health. Material for sequencing was PBMCs. CDR3 DNA sequence: TGTGCCAGCAGCCCCTCAAGGCGGGAGCAGTACTTC. It translates to CASSPSRREQYF. The full variable domain, rest sourced from reference TRBV2 and TRBJ2-7, is EPEVTQTPSHQVTQMGQEVILRCVPISNHLYFYWYRQILGQKVEFLVSFYNNEISEKSEIFDDQFSVERPDGSNFTLKIRSTKLEDSAMYFCASSPSRREQYFGPGTRLTVT.